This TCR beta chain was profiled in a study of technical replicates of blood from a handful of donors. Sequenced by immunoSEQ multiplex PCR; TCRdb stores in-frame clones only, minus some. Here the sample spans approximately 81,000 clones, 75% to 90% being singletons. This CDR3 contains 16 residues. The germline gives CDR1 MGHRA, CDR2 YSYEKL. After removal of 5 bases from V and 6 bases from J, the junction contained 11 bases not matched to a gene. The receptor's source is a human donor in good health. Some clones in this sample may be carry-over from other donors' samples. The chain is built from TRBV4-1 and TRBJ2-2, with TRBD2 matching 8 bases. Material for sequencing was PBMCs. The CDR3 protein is CASSAPGLVYSGELFF. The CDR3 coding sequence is TGCGCCAGCAGCGCTCCGGGACTAGTCTATTCCGGGGAGCTGTTTTTT.